Below are 23 T cell receptor beta chains sequenced from a single sample in a study of T-cell memory formation after mild COVID-19. MiXCR, applied by TCRdb to the 5' RACE reads, yields one record per CDR3 protein. The data contain 450,000 or so distinct CDR3 sequences, 25% of them singletons. Sequencing input: PBMCs or a T cell subset sorted from them (not recorded which). The receptor source for this set is an adult woman who had mild COVID-19 (a few samples of this study predate the infection). Cell type and time point are not known.

This clonotype was seen a few times. The chain combines TRBV6-5 with TRBJ1-4; no firm D call. Germline CDR1 reads MNHEY; CDR2 reads SVGAGI. The CDR3 has 15 residues. The V end was cut by 5 bases, the J end by 8 bases, with 18 bases between. The chain's CDR3 is CASSPLGPSQEKLFF. In DNA form, the CDR3 reads TGTGCCAGCAGTCCCCTAGGCCCCTCACAAGAAAAACTGTTTTTT.

The V call is TRBV12-3 or TRBV12-4, the J call TRBJ2-5; TRBD2 agrees at 8 bases. The ends lost 5 bases at V and 5 bases at J; junction bases unmatched: 7. CDR3 length equals 14 residues. This CDR3 is CASSQAGAGETQYF. CDR3 bases: TGTGCCAGCAGTCAAGCGGGGGCGGGTGAGACCCAGTACTTC.

The genes are TRBV5-6 and TRBJ2-7; the match to TRBD1 covers 9 bases. This CDR3 region has 16 residues. Trimming removed 6 bases from V and 3 bases from J; junction bases left unmatched: 13. CDR1 and CDR2 (germline): SGHDT, YYEEEE. Written as DNA, the CDR3 is TGTGCCAGCACCACAACACCGGGACAGGGATTCTACGAGCAGTACTTC. It is translated as CASTTTPGQGFYEQYF.

The gene calls are TRBV18 and TRBJ2-3; D remains ambiguous. The CDR3 contains 14 residues. Trimming left V 8 bases short and J 4 bases short, with 16 bases between. Germline V gene sequence: CDR1 KGHSH, CDR2 LQKENI. The CDR3 is CASTLNVGSDTQYF. Here the CDR3 DNA reads TGTGCCAGCACCCTCAATGTTGGTTCAGATACGCAGTATTTT.

In its sample, this clonotype was seen a few times. The chain joins TRBV12-3 or TRBV12-4 to TRBJ2-7, with D possibly being TRBD2 (6 bases). V was clipped by 3 bases and J by 3 bases, with 9 bases between them. The CDR3 sequence is 13 residues long. This CDR3 reads CASSFQAGYEQYF. The CDR3 region has the DNA TGTGCCAGCAGTTTCCAAGCGGGCTACGAGCAGTACTTC.

The chain couples TRBV20-1 to TRBJ2-7, with unresolved D. V was shortened by 1 base and J by 7 bases, with 11 bases between the two germline ends. The CDR3 is 12 amino acids. Germline CDR1 reads DFQATT; CDR2 reads SNEGSKA (reference sequence). As DNA, the CDR3 is TGCAGTGCTAGAGTTGTGGGCAAGGAGCAGTACTTC. Translating gives CSARVVGKEQYF.

This clonotype was detected a few times. This chain connects TRBV7-9 to TRBJ1-1, with D tentatively TRBD1 (5 bases). Germline V CDR1 and CDR2: SEHNR, FQNEAQ (reference sequence). This CDR3 has 12 residues. V was clipped by 4 bases and J by 6 bases, with 9 bases between them. CDR3 loop: CASSSGRPEAFF. Written as DNA, the CDR3 is TGTGCCAGCAGCTCGGGACGGCCTGAAGCTTTCTTT.

The gene calls are TRBV7-9 and TRBJ1-1, with 7 bases lining up with TRBD1. The CDR3 loop spans 14 amino acids. V shed 7 bases, J shed 3 bases, and the junction held 8 bases outside the gene matches. Germline loops: CDR1 SEHNR, CDR2 FQNEAQ (reference sequence). The CDR3 DNA follows: TGTGCCAGCAACAAACCAGGGGGTTACACTGAAGCTTTCTTT. This encodes CASNKPGGYTEAFF.

Only a few counts were recorded for this clonotype. The J gene is TRBJ2-1, the V gene TRBV7-2; 8 bases fit TRBD1. The CDR3 has 15 amino acids. CDR1 SGHTA and CDR2 FQGNSA come from the germline V gene. With 1 base clipped from V and 10 bases from J, the junction kept 9 bases outside the gene matches. CDR3 sequence: CASSLVGTGLMEQFF. CDR3 DNA sequence: TGTGCCAGCAGCTTAGTAGGGACAGGTCTTATGGAGCAGTTCTTC.

The V and J genes are TRBV12-3 or TRBV12-4 and TRBJ2-5; a possible D gene is TRBD1 (6 bases). The CDR3 contains 14 residues. Trimming took off 6 bases at V and 5 bases at J, with 16 bases between the two ends. The CDR3 DNA sequence: TGTGCCAGCAGCCGCGTTGCAGGGGATGAGACCCAGTACTTC. Its protein is CASSRVAGDETQYF.

The table lists this clonotype with a few counts. The chain combines TRBV30 with TRBJ2-1, with D unresolved. CDR1 GTSNPN and CDR2 SVGIG come from the germline V gene (reference sequence). Trimming left V 0 bases short and J 6 bases short, with 12 bases between. The CDR3 sequence is 14 residues long. As DNA, the CDR3 is TGTGCCTGGAGTGTACTGCGCGGTGGCAATGAGCAGTTCTTC. This translates into CAWSVLRGGNEQFF.

This clonotype was observed a few times. The genes are TRBV5-5 and TRBJ2-7, with a weak D call TRBD1 (7 bases). CDR3 size: 16 residues. Trimming left V 4 bases short and J 2 bases short, with 19 bases between. The germline V gene has CDR1 SGHKS and CDR2 YYEKEE (reference sequence). CDR3 in DNA: TGTGCCAGCAGCCCGGAGGGACAGCATTCGACCTACGAGCAGTACTTC. Translating it yields CASSPEGQHSTYEQYF. The entire variable domain, with the rest obtained from reference TRBV5-5 and TRBJ2-7, is as follows: DAGVTQSPTHLIKTRGQQVTLRCSPISGHKSVSWYQQVLGQGPQFIFQYYEKEERGRGNFPDRFSARQFPNYSSELNVNALLLGDSALYLCASSPEGQHSTYEQYFGPGTRLTVT.

There are a few counts of this clonotype. V and J are TRBV12-3 or TRBV12-4 and TRBJ1-1, with TRBD1 as a possible D gene (6 bases). The CDR3 consists of 15 residues. Trimming stripped 8 bases from V and 6 bases from J, with 22 bases between. CDR3 protein: CASFSPMGYRAEAFF. The DNA for the CDR3 is TGTGCCAGCTTCTCACCCATGGGGTACAGGGCTGAAGCTTTCTTT.

This clonotype has just a few counts. V gene TRBV5-1 combines with J gene TRBJ2-1; D gene unclear. V shed 4 bases and J shed 6 bases, with 11 bases lying between them. The CDR3 spans 13 residues. CDR1 and CDR2 from the germline V gene are SGHRS and YFSETQ. The CDR3 is CASSPLVVNEQFF. The CDR3 nucleotides read TGCGCCAGCAGCCCTTTGGTAGTCAATGAGCAGTTCTTC.

This rearrangement joins TRBV2 to TRBJ2-7; D could derive from TRBD1 or TRBD2 (5 bases each). The germline V gene encodes CDR1 SNHLY and CDR2 FYNNEI. The CDR3 loop spans 15 amino acids. V dropped 6 bases and J dropped 4 bases, with 19 bases sitting between them. The CDR3 DNA is TGTGCCAGCAGCCTCCGGGACGCAAGTGGGTACGAGCAGTACTTC. Translating gives CASSLRDASGYEQYF.

This clonotype came up a few times. This chain links TRBV7-8 with TRBJ2-7; D possibly corresponds to TRBD1 (5 bases). V was clipped by 8 bases and J by 0 bases, with 11 bases between them. The germline V gene has CDR1 SGHVS and CDR2 FQNEAQ. The CDR3 has 13 residues. CDR3 residues: CASAAGASYEQYF. Written as DNA, the CDR3 is TGTGCCAGCGCTGCTGGGGCCTCCTACGAGCAGTACTTC.

The V and J genes are TRBV7-9 and TRBJ2-7; a weak D match, TRBD1 (5 bases). Germline V gives CDR1 SEHNR, CDR2 FQNEAQ (reference sequence). The CDR3 consists of 14 residues. V dropped 8 bases and J dropped 0 bases, with 14 bases sitting between them. The CDR3 nucleotides are TGTGCCAGCCGCGCGACAGCCACCTCCTACGAGCAGTACTTC. Protein product: CASRATATSYEQYF. Using reference TRBV7-9 and TRBJ2-7 for the parts outside the CDR3, the full variable domain is DTGVSQNPRHKITKRGQNVTFRCDPISEHNRLYWYRQTLGQGPEFLTYFQNEAQLEKSRLLSDRFSAERPKGSFSTLEIQRTEQGDSAMYLCASRATATSYEQYFGPGTRLTVT.

The chain has TRBV7-3 and TRBJ1-1; D is uncertain. This CDR3 contains 14 residues. Germline values: CDR1 SGHTA, CDR2 FQGTGA. With 5 bases removed from V and 2 bases from J, the gap between germline ends came to 12 bases. The DNA of the CDR3 is TGTGCCAGCAGCCCCAGCGCGGGAAACACTGAAGCTTTCTTT. Amino acid sequence: CASSPSAGNTEAFF.

The rearrangement uses TRBV4-3 and TRBJ1-4; D is ambiguous. CDR1 and CDR2 (germline): LGHNA, YSLEER. The CDR3 runs 14 residues. Trimming shortened V by 0 bases and J by 8 bases, and 10 bases separated the two germline ends. CDR3 in amino acids: CASSQDSGEEKLFF. The CDR3 nucleotides read TGCGCCAGCAGCCAAGATTCGGGAGAGGAAAAACTGTTTTTT.

The chain links TRBV2 to TRBJ2-5; D is uncertain. V dropped 2 bases and J dropped 1 base, with 8 bases sitting between them. This CDR3 region has 14 residues. Germline V gene lookup returns CDR1 SNHLY and CDR2 FYNNEI. The chain's CDR3 is CASSEPFPQETQYF. In nucleotides, the CDR3 is TGTGCCAGCAGTGAACCGTTTCCCCAAGAGACCCAGTACTTC.

The sample holds a few counts of this clonotype. The chain couples TRBV7-9 to TRBJ2-2, with TRBD2 identical over 8 bases. This CDR3 is 17 amino acids long. Germline V lookup: CDR1 SEHNR, CDR2 FQNEAQ (reference sequence). V dropped 3 bases and J dropped 0; count of bases not matched to a gene: 6. As DNA, the CDR3 is TGTGCCAGCAGCTTCCCACGACTAGCGCCGAACACCGGGGAGCTGTTTTTT. Translation gives CASSFPRLAPNTGELFF. Together with reference TRBV7-9 and TRBJ2-2, the CDR3 gives the full variable domain: DTGVSQNPRHKITKRGQNVTFRCDPISEHNRLYWYRQTLGQGPEFLTYFQNEAQLEKSRLLSDRFSAERPKGSFSTLEIQRTEQGDSAMYLCASSFPRLAPNTGELFFGEGSRLTVL.

This chain joins TRBV11-1 and TRBJ1-2, with TRBD1 as a possible D gene (6 bases). The CDR3 contains 13 residues. V gave up 1 base and J gave up 8 bases, with 11 bases separating them. Germline CDR1 and CDR2: SGHAT and FQDESV (reference sequence). This CDR3 reads CASSLGSRGGYTF. The CDR3 region has the DNA TGTGCCAGCAGCTTAGGGAGCAGGGGAGGCTACACCTTC.

Only a few counts were recorded for this clonotype. This rearrangement joins TRBV5-1 to TRBJ2-6; D unresolved. Trimming stripped 4 bases from V and 4 bases from J, with 18 bases between. The CDR3 runs 17 residues. CDR1 and CDR2 (germline): SGHRS, YFSETQ. As DNA, the CDR3 is TGCGCCAGCAGCCACCTACAGTCCGGTGGGGGGGCCAACGTCCTGACTTTC. Amino acids: CASSHLQSGGGANVLTF.